A selection of T cell receptor beta chains follows, all from one sample in a study of OX40 agonist ivuxolimab in advanced cancers. The assay was immunoSEQ multiplex PCR, and TCRdb's table has in-frame clones only and misses some. Altogether 65,000 or so clones are present, approximately 90% being singletons, with the ten largest covering approximately 2.5%. Sample: CD4+ or CD8+ T cells sorted from blood, taken in a trial of the OX40 agonist ivuxolimab. The receptors originated from an adult with an advanced solid tumor such as melanoma, head and neck, liver or kidney cancer. CDR3s leave out the opening cysteine and the closing phenylalanine or tryptophan. The order of the fields is CDR3 length, J gene, V gene, CDR3 protein.

len: 15
j_gene: TRBJ2-3
v_gene: TRBV21-1
CDR3aa: ASSLRKRTGITDTQY

len: 13
j_gene: TRBJ2-5
v_gene: TRBV5-4
CDR3aa: ASSHEGDPKETQY

len: 11
j_gene: TRBJ2-1
v_gene: TRBV30
CDR3aa: AWSRGPGNEQF

len: 19
j_gene: TRBJ1-5
v_gene: TRBV4-1
CDR3aa: ASSQNVQGIPFLARNQPQH

len: 12
j_gene: TRBJ1-2
v_gene: TRBV5-1
CDR3aa: ASNPQGADYGYT

len: 12
j_gene: TRBJ1-2
v_gene: TRBV29-1
CDR3aa: SVEDLLRARGYT

len: 15
j_gene: TRBJ2-5
v_gene: TRBV7-2
CDR3aa: ASSPLGISRDGETQY

len: 13
j_gene: TRBJ1-2
v_gene: TRBV6-5
CDR3aa: ASSYPAGGVYGYT

len: 13
j_gene: TRBJ2-5
v_gene: TRBV5-1
CDR3aa: ASSLKLAGGETQY

len: 10
j_gene: TRBJ1-1
v_gene: TRBV29-1
CDR3aa: SPQGEGTEAF

len: 14
j_gene: TRBJ2-2
v_gene: TRBV18
CDR3aa: ASSPMTGETTGELF

len: 15
j_gene: TRBJ1-1
v_gene: TRBV14
CDR3aa: ASSQDWGWGGNTEAF

len: 12
j_gene: TRBJ1-1
v_gene: TRBV29-1
CDR3aa: SPSYGPQGTEAF

len: 12
j_gene: TRBJ2-5
v_gene: TRBV11-2
CDR3aa: ASSRGHTQETQY

len: 13
j_gene: TRBJ2-7
v_gene: TRBV7-8
CDR3aa: ASSLGTNRAYEQY